The 17 T cell receptor beta chains below all came from one sample that was sequenced in a study of control samples from healthy donors and cancer patients. Clones were read by immunoSEQ multiplex PCR, and TCRdb kept only the in-frame ones, dropping some. The table has approximately 150,000 clones, nearly 90% seen once. The source material was PBMCs. The receptors stem from a man aged 50 or older with head and neck cancer.

A few counts support this clone. The chain combines TRBV12-3 or TRBV12-4 with TRBJ1-4; 9 positions agree with TRBD1. V lost 8 bases, J lost 7 bases, and 5 bases stayed unmatched. CDR3 length: 13 residues. This CDR3 reads CASGRTGVEKLFF. As DNA, the CDR3 is TGTGCCAGCGGACGGACAGGGGTTGAAAAACTGTTTTTT.

The V gene is TRBV7-3, the J gene TRBJ2-1; 8 bases match TRBD2. V was pared by 5 bases and J by 8 bases, with 8 bases of the junction left unmatched. Germline V gene lookup returns CDR1 SGHTA and CDR2 FQGTGA. This CDR3 has 14 amino acids. The CDR3: CASSPGGVFDEQFF. The CDR3 DNA sequence: TGTGCCAGCAGCCCGGGAGGGGTCTTTGATGAGCAGTTCTTC. Combining the CDR3 with reference TRBV7-3 and TRBJ2-1 gives the whole variable domain GAGVSQTPSNKVTEKGKYVELRCDPISGHTALYWYRQSLGQGPEFLIYFQGTGAADDSGLPNDRFFAVRPEGSVSTLKIQRTERGDSAVYLCASSPGGVFDEQFFGPGTRLTVL.

V and J are TRBV5-1 and TRBJ2-5; D is uncertain. With 6 bases removed from V and 4 bases from J, the gap between germline ends came to 19 bases. Germline V lookup: CDR1 SGHRS, CDR2 YFSETQ. This CDR3 has 15 amino acids. CDR3 region: CASKPRWGSLETQYF. CDR3 sequence (DNA): TGCGCCAGCAAGCCTCGGTGGGGTTCGTTAGAGACCCAGTACTTC. The full variable domain, its missing parts supplied by reference TRBV5-1 and TRBJ2-5, is KAGVTQTPRYLIKTRGQQVTLSCSPISGHRSVSWYQQTPGQGLQFLFEYFSETQRNKGNFPGRFSGRQFSNSRSEMNVSTLELGDSALYLCASKPRWGSLETQYFGPGTRLLVL.

V usage is TRBV18 and J usage is TRBJ2-3, with D unresolved. V lost 5 bases to trimming and J lost 5 bases, with 5 bases between them. The CDR3 extends over 11 amino acids. Germline V gene lookup returns CDR1 KGHSH and CDR2 LQKENI. CDR3 sequence reads: CASSKVDTQYF. Written as DNA, the CDR3 is TGTGCCAGCTCAAAGGTAGATACGCAGTATTTT.

The table lists this clone with a few counts. The chain joins TRBV15 to TRBJ1-5; D uncertain. Germline assignment: CDR1 LNHNV and CDR2 YYDKDF (reference sequence). The CDR3 covers 13 residues. Trimming removed 0 bases at V and 8 bases at J, with 8 bases between. The CDR3 here is CATSRDQREPQHF. The CDR3 DNA sequence: TGTGCCACCAGCAGAGATCAGAGGGAGCCCCAGCATTTT.

The chain has TRBV24-1 and TRBJ1-1, with a tentative D call TRBD1 (6 bases). Trimming stripped 4 bases from V and 4 bases from J, with 9 bases between. The CDR3 totals 13 residues. CDR1 KGHDR and CDR2 SFDVKD come from the germline V gene. The CDR3 sequence: CATSEGGGTEAFF. The CDR3 nucleotides read TGTGCCACCAGTGAGGGAGGGGGCACTGAAGCTTTCTTT.

The chain is built from TRBV9 and TRBJ2-2; 9 bases are shared with TRBD1. This CDR3 region has 16 residues. After removal of 0 bases from V and 4 bases from J, the junction contained 4 bases not matched to a gene. From germline, CDR1 is SGDLS and CDR2 YYNGEE. CDR3 in DNA: TGTGCCAGCAGCGTAGTGGGACAGGGAGGCACCGGGGAGCTGTTTTTT. Translated: CASSVVGQGGTGELFF.

V and J are TRBV6-5 and TRBJ1-6, with TRBD1 as a possible D gene (6 bases). Trimming removed 2 bases from V and 10 bases from J, with 12 bases in between. CDR3 length equals 14 residues. CDR1 and CDR2 (germline): MNHEY, SVGAGI. The CDR3 nucleotides read TGTGCCAGCAGTTACGGGGGGCTTGGATCACCCCTCCACTTT. Its protein product is CASSYGGLGSPLHF.

This chain uses TRBV11-2 with TRBJ1-2; D uncertain. Germline V CDR1 and CDR2: SGHAT, FQNNGV. The CDR3 spans 15 residues. V dropped 5 bases and J dropped 1 base, with 14 bases sitting between them. The CDR3 sequence is CASSLEAGDNYGYTF. In nucleotides, the CDR3 is TGTGCCAGCAGCCTTGAGGCGGGAGATAACTATGGCTACACCTTC.

This sequence joins TRBV18 and TRBJ2-1; 11 bases are a match to TRBD2. Germline CDR1 and CDR2: KGHSH and LQKENI. This CDR3 comprises 19 residues. After removal of 3 bases from V and 2 bases from J, the junction contained 12 bases not matched to a gene. The CDR3 sequence: CASSPNVPGLAAPYNEQFF. CDR3 coding DNA: TGTGCCAGCTCACCGAATGTCCCGGGACTAGCGGCACCCTACAATGAGCAGTTCTTC.

This chain uses TRBV7-2 with TRBJ2-7; 11 bases map to TRBD2. With 4 bases clipped from V and 4 bases from J, the junction kept 6 bases outside the gene matches. This CDR3 comprises 15 residues. The germline V gene has CDR1 SGHTA and CDR2 FQGNSA. The CDR3 spells CASSYQGTSGYEQYF. CDR3 sequence (DNA): TGTGCCAGCAGCTACCAAGGGACTAGCGGATACGAGCAGTACTTC. Supplemented by reference TRBV7-2 and TRBJ2-7, the full variable domain reads GAGVSQSPSNKVTEKGKDVELRCDPISGHTALYWYRQSLGQGLEFLIYFQGNSAPDKSGLPSDRFSAERTGGSVSTLTIQRTQQEDSAVYLCASSYQGTSGYEQYFGPGTRLTVT.

The chain couples TRBV29-1 to TRBJ2-2, with D unresolved. The CDR3 has 11 amino acids. CDR1 is SQVTM and CDR2 is ANQGSEA in the germline V gene. Trimming cost V 7 bases and J 8 bases, with 11 bases left between them. The CDR3 bases are TGCAGCGCCGACCCGGGTGGGGAGCTGTTTTTT. It encodes CSADPGGELFF.

This clone appeared a single time. This chain links TRBV9 with TRBJ2-1; 7 positions agree with TRBD2. The CDR3 sequence is 14 residues long. Germline assignment: CDR1 SGDLS and CDR2 YYNGEE. V lost 10 bases and J lost 2; bases outside the gene matches: 9. This CDR3 is CASNLRGTYNEQFF. In nucleotides, the CDR3 is TGTGCCTCGAATCTGCGGGGGACCTACAATGAGCAGTTCTTC.

The CDR3 protein is CASSFLGTGNPYEQYF. The CDR3 bases are TGTGCCAGCAGTTTCCTCGGGACAGGGAACCCCTACGAGCAGTACTTC. The chain joins TRBV28 to TRBJ2-7; 9 bases match TRBD1. J lost 2 bases, V lost 3 bases, and 8 bases had no gene match. CDR3 length: 16 residues. CDR1 and CDR2 from the germline V gene are MDHEN and SYDVKM.

The chain is built from TRBV13 and TRBJ1-2; the match to TRBD1 covers 8 bases. The CDR3 runs to 18 residues. Germline loops: CDR1 PRHDT, CDR2 FYEKMQ (reference sequence). V lost 4 bases and J lost 3; bases outside the gene matches: 16. CDR3 DNA sequence: TGTGCCAGCAGCTCAAACAGGGGGACAGGTCTAGGCTACTATGGCTACACCTTC. It is translated as CASSSNRGTGLGYYGYTF.

The chain links TRBV3-1 (or the pseudogene TRBV3-2) to TRBJ1-2; TRBD1 might be the D (6 bases). The CDR3 spans 15 residues. Deletions cut 0 bases from V and 2 bases from J, with 10 bases between. Germline V lookup: CDR1 LGHDT, CDR2 YNNKEL (reference sequence). CDR3 sequence: CASSQDDRRNYGYTF. In DNA, the CDR3 is TGTGCCAGCAGCCAAGATGACAGGAGAAACTATGGCTACACCTTC.

The J gene is TRBJ2-7, the V gene TRBV3-1 (or the pseudogene TRBV3-2), with D possibly matching TRBD1 (6 bases). Germline V gene sequence: CDR1 LGHDT, CDR2 YNNKEL (reference sequence). Trimming left V 3 bases short and J 3 bases short, with 15 bases between. The CDR3 totals 15 residues. The CDR3 bases are TGTGCCAGCAGCCAGCCCGGGCAGGGGATCTACGAGCAGTACTTC. Its translation is CASSQPGQGIYEQYF.